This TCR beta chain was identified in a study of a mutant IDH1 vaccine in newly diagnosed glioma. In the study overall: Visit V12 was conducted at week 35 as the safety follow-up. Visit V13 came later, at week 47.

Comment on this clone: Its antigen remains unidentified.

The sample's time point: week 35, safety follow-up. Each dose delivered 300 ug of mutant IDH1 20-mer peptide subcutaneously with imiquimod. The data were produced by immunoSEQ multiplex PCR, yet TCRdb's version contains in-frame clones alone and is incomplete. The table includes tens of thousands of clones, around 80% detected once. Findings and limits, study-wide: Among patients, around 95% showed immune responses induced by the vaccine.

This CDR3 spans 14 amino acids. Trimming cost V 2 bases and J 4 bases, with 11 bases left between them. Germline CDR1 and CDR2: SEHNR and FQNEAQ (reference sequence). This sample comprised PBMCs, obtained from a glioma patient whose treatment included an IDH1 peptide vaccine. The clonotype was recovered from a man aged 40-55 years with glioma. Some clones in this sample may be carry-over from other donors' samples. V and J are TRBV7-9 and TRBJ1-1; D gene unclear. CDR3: CASSLLGMGTEAFF. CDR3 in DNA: TGTGCCAGCAGCTTACTGGGTATGGGCACTGAAGCTTTCTTT.